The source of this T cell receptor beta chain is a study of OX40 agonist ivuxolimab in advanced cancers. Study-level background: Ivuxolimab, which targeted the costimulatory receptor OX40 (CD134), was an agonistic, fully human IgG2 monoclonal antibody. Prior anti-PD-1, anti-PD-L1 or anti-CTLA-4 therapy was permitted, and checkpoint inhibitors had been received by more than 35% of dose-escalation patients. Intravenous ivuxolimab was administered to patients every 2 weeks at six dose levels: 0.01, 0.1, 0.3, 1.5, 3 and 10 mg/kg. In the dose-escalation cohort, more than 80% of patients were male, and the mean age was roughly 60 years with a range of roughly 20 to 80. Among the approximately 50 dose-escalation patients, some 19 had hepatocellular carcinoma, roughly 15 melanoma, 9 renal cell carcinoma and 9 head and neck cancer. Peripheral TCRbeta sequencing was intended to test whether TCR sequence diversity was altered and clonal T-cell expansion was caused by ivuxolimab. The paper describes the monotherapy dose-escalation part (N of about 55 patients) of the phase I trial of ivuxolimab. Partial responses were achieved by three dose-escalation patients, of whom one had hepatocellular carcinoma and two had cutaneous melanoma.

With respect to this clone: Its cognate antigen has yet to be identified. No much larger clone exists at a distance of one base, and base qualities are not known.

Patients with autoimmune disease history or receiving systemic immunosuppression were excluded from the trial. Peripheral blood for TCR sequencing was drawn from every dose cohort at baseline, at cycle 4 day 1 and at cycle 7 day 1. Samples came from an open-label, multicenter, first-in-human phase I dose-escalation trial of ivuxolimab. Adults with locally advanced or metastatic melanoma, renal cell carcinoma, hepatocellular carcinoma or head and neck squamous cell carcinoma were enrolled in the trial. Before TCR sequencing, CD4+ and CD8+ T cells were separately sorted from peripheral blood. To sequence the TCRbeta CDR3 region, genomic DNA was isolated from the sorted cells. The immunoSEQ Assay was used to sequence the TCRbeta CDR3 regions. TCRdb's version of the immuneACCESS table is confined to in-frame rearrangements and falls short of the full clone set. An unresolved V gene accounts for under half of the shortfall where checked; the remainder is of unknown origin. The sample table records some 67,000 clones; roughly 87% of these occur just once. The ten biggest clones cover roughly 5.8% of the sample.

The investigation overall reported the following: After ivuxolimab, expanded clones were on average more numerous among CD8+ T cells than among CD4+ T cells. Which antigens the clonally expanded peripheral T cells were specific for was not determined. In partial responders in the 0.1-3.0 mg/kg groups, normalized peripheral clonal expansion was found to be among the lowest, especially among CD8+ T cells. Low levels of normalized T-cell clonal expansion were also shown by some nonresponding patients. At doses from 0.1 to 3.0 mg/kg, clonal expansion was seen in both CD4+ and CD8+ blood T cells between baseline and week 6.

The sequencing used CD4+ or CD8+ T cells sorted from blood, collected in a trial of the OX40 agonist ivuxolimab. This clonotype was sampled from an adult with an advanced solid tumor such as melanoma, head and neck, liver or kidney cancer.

The DNA sequence reads TGTGCCAGCATCCCGCCCCAGGTAGACTACAATGAGCAGTTCTTC. This gives the protein CASIPPQVDYNEQFF. The chain joins TRBV7-9 to TRBJ2-1; there is no confident call for the D gene. A distance of 16 bases separates the germline ends of V and J, which lose 7 bases and 3 bases respectively. Per the germline V gene (reference sequence), SEHNR is the CDR1 and FQNEAQ is the CDR2. Reading from cysteine to phenylalanine, the CDR3 counts 15 amino acids. Of all the DNA, just the CDR3 is kept, 45 bases in frame from base 1.